Listed below are T cell receptor beta chains from one sample, sequenced in a study of vaccination and CD4 T cells after COVID-19. What these receptors recognize is not known. TCRdb re-called the PCR reads with MiXCR, one entry per CDR3 protein. The sample has about 15,000 distinct CDR3 sequences; around 42% are singletons. The sequencing here drew on CD4+ T cells from blood, cultured in vitro, taken before SARS-CoV-2 vaccination. Every receptor here comes from a human donor who had recovered from COVID-19. The CDR3 runs from the conserved cysteine through the conserved F or W. The D gene is left open where the match is weak. Expanded clones are given a class, and other clones once, few, many or no size at all.

D gene: TRBD1
J gene: TRBJ1-1
V gene: TRBV19
clone size: .
CDR3 DNA: TGTGCCAGTAGTATAGAGGGATCGCGGACAGGGATTGGCACTGAAGCTTTCTTT
CDR3 protein: CASSIEGSRTGIGTEAFF

D gene: TRBD1
J gene: TRBJ2-5
V gene: TRBV11-3
clone size: few
CDR3 DNA: TGTGCCAGCAGCTTAGAGGCCGGGACAGGGAGAGAGACCCAGTACTTC
CDR3 protein: CASSLEAGTGRETQYF

D gene: TRBD2
J gene: TRBJ2-1
V gene: TRBV18
clone size: .
CDR3 DNA: TGTGCCAGCTCACCACTACGGACTAGCGGGAGTAATGAGCAGTTCTTC
CDR3 protein: CASSPLRTSGSNEQFF

D gene: TRBD1
J gene: TRBJ1-2
V gene: TRBV7-2
clone size: .
CDR3 DNA: TGTGCCAGCAGCTTAGCGCTCTGGCGACAGGGGGTTGGGGGCTACACCTTC
CDR3 protein: CASSLALWRQGVGGYTF

D gene: TRBD1
J gene: TRBJ1-2
V gene: TRBV6-2/TRBV6-3
clone size: few
CDR3 DNA: TGTGCCAGCACCCAGGGACAGGGAATGGGCTACACCTTC
CDR3 protein: CASTQGQGMGYTF

D gene: TRBD2
J gene: TRBJ2-7
V gene: TRBV7-2
clone size: .
CDR3 DNA: TGTGCCAGCAGCTTAGCGGCGGGCGGGAGGAACGAGCAGTACTTC
CDR3 protein: CASSLAAGGRNEQYF

D gene: .
J gene: TRBJ2-3
V gene: TRBV24-1
clone size: few
CDR3 DNA: TGTGCCACCAGTGATGAACCGAGTTCTAGCACAGATACGCAGTATTTT
CDR3 protein: CATSDEPSSSTDTQYF

D gene: .
J gene: TRBJ1-1
V gene: TRBV6-1
clone size: few
CDR3 DNA: TGTGCCGGTCCGGGGGCAGGGAGCACTGAAGCTTTCTTT
CDR3 protein: CAGPGAGSTEAFF

D gene: .
J gene: TRBJ2-1
V gene: TRBV24-1
clone size: few
CDR3 DNA: TGTGCCACCAGTGATGACCCCGGGGTCAATGAGCAGTTCTTC
CDR3 protein: CATSDDPGVNEQFF

D gene: .
J gene: TRBJ2-1
V gene: TRBV24-1
clone size: .
CDR3 DNA: TGTGCCACCAGTGACTTGACTAAGCAGTTCTTC
CDR3 protein: CATSDLTKQFF

D gene: .
J gene: TRBJ1-2
V gene: TRBV7-2
clone size: .
CDR3 DNA: TGTGCCAGCAGGGCCAGGGATTTCTATGGCTACACCTTC
CDR3 protein: CASRARDFYGYTF

D gene: .
J gene: TRBJ1-6
V gene: TRBV6-1
clone size: few
CDR3 DNA: TGTGCCAGCAGTGAGGGACTACCGGGACAAGGGAATTCACCCCTCCACTTT
CDR3 protein: CASSEGLPGQGNSPLHF

D gene: .
J gene: TRBJ1-1
V gene: TRBV12-3/TRBV12-4
clone size: .
CDR3 DNA: TGTGCCAGCAGTCGGGCGGAGAACACTGAAGCTTTCTTT
CDR3 protein: CASSRAENTEAFF

D gene: TRBD1
J gene: TRBJ1-2
V gene: TRBV10-3
clone size: .
CDR3 DNA: TGTGCCATCAGTGAGCATCAGGGGGCTCTCGCTAACTATGGCTACACCTTC
CDR3 protein: CAISEHQGALANYGYTF

D gene: .
J gene: TRBJ1-1
V gene: TRBV30
clone size: .
CDR3 DNA: TGTGCCTGGAGTGCCTCCCTGAACACTGAAGCTTTCTTT
CDR3 protein: CAWSASLNTEAFF

D gene: .
J gene: TRBJ2-5
V gene: TRBV6-2/TRBV6-3
clone size: few
CDR3 DNA: TGTGCCAGCATTGGGTGGCGGGGTCAAGAGACCCAGTACTTC
CDR3 protein: CASIGWRGQETQYF

D gene: .
J gene: TRBJ2-2
V gene: TRBV11-3
clone size: .
CDR3 DNA: TGTGCCAGCAGGGGATCCGGGGAGCTGTTTTTT
CDR3 protein: CASRGSGELFF